The 20 T cell receptor beta chains below were found in one sample sequenced in a study of T cells after yellow fever vaccination. TCRdb re-derived calls from the 5' RACE reads in MiXCR, one entry per CDR3 protein. The sample yields 610,000 or so distinct CDR3 sequences, 12% seen once. The sample consisted of PBMCs, taken on the day of the yellow fever booster vaccination. The receptor set was obtained from a man aged 30-40 years who received the YFV17D yellow fever vaccine.

The J gene is TRBJ2-3, the V gene TRBV11-2; 7 positions agree with TRBD2. Germline values: CDR1 SGHAT, CDR2 FQNNGV. There are 15 residues in the CDR3. V lost 5 bases, J lost 6 bases, and 11 bases stayed unmatched. The CDR3 sequence is CASSGRDYEGDTQYF. The CDR3 bases are TGTGCCAGCAGCGGCCGGGACTACGAAGGGGATACGCAGTATTTT.

CDR3 protein: CASSQESNYGYTF. The DNA of the CDR3 is TGCGCCAGCAGCCAGGAATCTAACTATGGCTACACCTTC. The J gene is TRBJ1-2, the V gene TRBV4-1; D is unclear. V lost 3 bases and J lost 0, with 5 bases in between. Germline CDR1 is MGHRA and CDR2 is YSYEKL. The CDR3 totals 13 residues.

V gene TRBV6-2 or TRBV6-3 combines with J gene TRBJ2-1, with D maybe TRBD2 (6 bases). Germline CDR1 is MNHEY and CDR2 is SVGEGT. V shed 0 bases and J shed 4 bases, with 13 bases lying between them. CDR3 size: 16 residues. The CDR3 nucleotides read TGTGCCAGCAGTTACTCGAGTGGGAGGCTATACAATGAGCAGTTCTTC. Translated: CASSYSSGRLYNEQFF.

V usage is TRBV7-9 and J usage is TRBJ2-5; a possible D gene is TRBD2 (6 bases). The CDR3 runs 15 residues. The germline V and J ends were trimmed by 5 bases and 5 bases, with 18 bases remaining between them. The V gene's germline CDR1 is SEHNR and CDR2 FQNEAQ (reference sequence). The CDR3 DNA reads as TGTGCCAGCAGCATGGGAACGGGAGTGGGGGAGACCCAGTACTTC. This codes for CASSMGTGVGETQYF.

This clonotype showed up many times. The chain recombines TRBV12-3 or TRBV12-4 with TRBJ1-2; D possibly corresponds to TRBD1 (6 bases). Trimming removed 2 bases at V and 8 bases at J, with 12 bases between. CDR3 length equals 13 residues. The CDR3 reads CASSLWGRDGYTF. In DNA form, the CDR3 reads TGTGCCAGCAGTTTATGGGGGCGGGACGGCTACACCTTC.

J is TRBJ2-7 and V is TRBV18; no reliable D call. This CDR3 has 14 residues. The germline V gene encodes CDR1 KGHSH and CDR2 LQKENI. Deletions cut 5 bases from V and 1 base from J, with 12 bases between. The CDR3 protein is CASSTTDGSYEQYF. CDR3 bases: TGTGCCAGCTCAACGACGGACGGTTCCTACGAGCAGTACTTC.

This clonotype showed up just a few times. This chain uses TRBV30 with TRBJ2-3; D remains unclear. The CDR3 has 16 amino acids. From germline, CDR1 is GTSNPN and CDR2 SVGIG (reference sequence). Trimming removed 4 bases from V and 0 bases from J, with 17 bases in between. The CDR3 reads CAWTSHEDDSTDTQYF. CDR3 coding DNA: TGTGCCTGGACCTCACATGAGGACGATAGCACAGATACGCAGTATTTT. The complete variable domain, with remaining parts taken from reference TRBV30 and TRBJ2-3, reads SQTIHQWPATLVQPVGSPLSLECTVEGTSNPNLYWYRQAAGRGLQLLFYSVGIGQISSEVPQNLSASRPQDRQFILSSKKLLLSDSGFYLCAWTSHEDDSTDTQYFGPGTRLTVL.

V and J are TRBV18 and TRBJ2-1; 8 bases line up with TRBD1. Germline V lookup: CDR1 KGHSH, CDR2 LQKENI. This CDR3 is 16 amino acids long. With 0 bases clipped from V and 5 bases from J, the junction kept 6 bases outside the gene matches. CDR3 sequence reads: CASSPPSGQGNNEQFF. CDR3 DNA: TGTGCCAGCTCACCACCGTCAGGACAGGGCAACAATGAGCAGTTCTTC.

The rearrangement links TRBV6-2 or TRBV6-3 to TRBJ1-5; TRBD1 matches 8 bases. The V gene's germline CDR1 is MNHEY and CDR2 SVGEGT. The CDR3 covers 16 residues. Germline trimming cut 3 bases from V and 1 base from J; bases unmatched to any gene: 5. The CDR3 sequence is CASSYRTGISNQPQHF. CDR3 in DNA: TGTGCCAGCAGTTATCGGACAGGGATAAGCAATCAGCCCCAGCATTTT.

This chain uses TRBV29-1 with TRBJ1-1, with D hard to call. CDR1 SQVTM and CDR2 ANQGSEA come from the germline V gene. V gave up 1 base and J gave up 1 base, with 13 bases separating them. This CDR3 is built from 15 residues. This chain's CDR3 is CSVEGSRLQNTEAFF. The CDR3 bases are TGCAGCGTTGAAGGGAGTCGGCTACAGAACACTGAAGCTTTCTTT. The full variable domain, with the rest looked up from reference TRBV29-1 and TRBJ1-1, is SAVISQKPSRDICQRGTSLTIQCQVDSQVTMMFWYRQQPGQSLTLIATANQGSEATYESGFVIDKFPISRPNLTFSTLTVSNMSPEDSSIYLCSVEGSRLQNTEAFFGQGTRLTVV.

This clonotype occurred a few times. The chain combines TRBV20-1 with TRBJ1-2, with 7 positions matching TRBD1. J lost 0 bases, V lost 4 bases, and 5 bases had no gene match. This CDR3 contains 14 residues. Germline V gene lookup returns CDR1 DFQATT and CDR2 SNEGSKA (reference sequence). The CDR3 DNA sequence: TGCAGTGCTAAAGGACAGGCGTCTAACTATGGCTACACCTTC. Encoded protein: CSAKGQASNYGYTF.

This clonotype has a count of ten or more. The J gene is TRBJ2-2, the V gene TRBV20-1, with 7 bases lining up with TRBD2. The CDR3 runs 15 residues. Germline CDR1 DFQATT, CDR2 SNEGSKA (reference sequence). The J segment lost 1 base and the V segment lost 5 bases, leaving 7 bases of the junction unmatched. The CDR3 here is CSAPGGGKNTGELFF. The CDR3 DNA sequence: TGCAGTGCTCCAGGCGGGGGAAAGAACACCGGGGAGCTGTTTTTT.

This clonotype was seen only a few times. V usage is TRBV19 and J usage is TRBJ1-1; D might be TRBD1 (5 bases). Trimming pared 7 bases from V and 0 bases from J, leaving 12 bases between. The CDR3 extends over 14 amino acids. Germline CDR1 is LNHDA and CDR2 is SQIVND (reference sequence). This CDR3 is CASIGRGMNTEAFF. The CDR3 DNA reads TGTGCCAGTATTGGGAGGGGAATGAACACTGAAGCTTTCTTT.

This clonotype was found a few times. V is TRBV5-5 and J is TRBJ2-7; D ambiguous. With 0 bases removed from V and 4 bases from J, the gap between germline ends came to 11 bases. Looked up from germline, CDR1 is SGHKS and CDR2 is YYEKEE (reference sequence). The CDR3 spans 14 residues. CDR3 in DNA: TGTGCCAGCAGCTTGGGCGCCGCCGCTTACGAGCAGTACTTC. The encoded protein is CASSLGAAAYEQYF.

This clonotype came up a few times. CDR3 in DNA: TGTGCCAGCAGTGAACTAGGAAGCACCGGGGAGCTGTTTTTT. Translation gives CASSELGSTGELFF. This sequence joins TRBV25-1 and TRBJ2-2; D gene uncertain. Trimming took off 2 bases at V and 4 bases at J, with 8 bases between the two ends. The CDR3 totals 14 residues. The germline gives CDR1 MGHDK, CDR2 SYGVNS.

This clonotype was detected only a few times. V and J are TRBV18 and TRBJ2-5; tentative D call: TRBD2 (5 bases). The CDR3 is 15 residues long. Germline lookup yields CDR1 KGHSH and CDR2 LQKENI. V gave up 3 bases and J gave up 4 bases, with 15 bases separating them. In nucleotides, the CDR3 is TGTGCCAGCTCACCCCGCGTGGGAGAGAGAGAGACCCAGTACTTC. This codes for CASSPRVGERETQYF.

In this sample, this clonotype turned up a few times. V and J are TRBV7-9 and TRBJ2-3, with a possible D match to TRBD2 (6 bases). Germline CDR1 SEHNR, CDR2 FQNEAQ (reference sequence). V gave up 6 bases and J gave up 0 bases, with 13 bases separating them. There are 15 residues in the CDR3. CDR3 sequence: CASRPPGTSTDTQYF. CDR3 DNA sequence: TGTGCCAGCAGACCGCCCGGGACTAGCACAGATACGCAGTATTTT. Full variable domain (missing parts from reference TRBV7-9 and TRBJ2-3): DTGVSQNPRHKITKRGQNVTFRCDPISEHNRLYWYRQTLGQGPEFLTYFQNEAQLEKSRLLSDRFSAERPKGSFSTLEIQRTEQGDSAMYLCASRPPGTSTDTQYFGPGTRLTVL.

This chain connects TRBV5-1 to TRBJ2-7; 7 bases are shared with TRBD1. This CDR3 contains 13 residues. V gave up 2 bases and J gave up 8 bases; unmatched junction bases: 7. Germline V gene data show CDR1 as SGHRS and CDR2 as YFSETQ. CDR3 residues: CASSFGQAFQQYF. The CDR3, as DNA: TGCGCCAGCAGCTTCGGACAGGCATTCCAGCAGTACTTC.

This clonotype was seen a few times. This rearrangement joins TRBV7-9 to TRBJ2-7; weak D call: TRBD2 (5 bases). The CDR3 loop spans 12 amino acids. Trimming removed 5 bases at V and 5 bases at J, with 10 bases between. The germline CDR1 and CDR2 sequences are SEHNR and FQNEAQ (reference sequence). CDR3 amino acids: CASSPPGNEQYF. The CDR3 region has the DNA TGTGCCAGCAGCCCGCCGGGGAACGAGCAGTACTTC.

This clonotype was counted between two and nine times. The rearrangement joins TRBV20-1 to TRBJ2-4; the match to TRBD2 covers 10 bases. There are 13 residues in the CDR3. Looked up from germline, CDR1 is DFQATT and CDR2 is SNEGSKA (reference sequence). J lost 5 bases, V lost 7 bases, and 5 bases had no gene match. The CDR3 loop is CSGFLAGENIQYF. The CDR3 DNA reads TGCAGTGGGTTTCTAGCGGGAGAAAACATTCAGTACTTC.